The 20 T cell receptor beta chains given below trace back to one sample, sequenced in a study of T cells in Graves' hyperthyroidism and ophthalmopathy. The CDR3 regions of TCR beta were amplified from RNA transcripts. HTBI primers were used for first-round RT-PCR of the TCR CDR3. TCRdb redid the calling of the multiplex PCR reads with MiXCR, one entry per CDR3 protein. The data show about 300,000 distinct CDR3 sequences, with roughly a fifth seen just once and about 35% held by the top ten. The source material was blood. The receptors were gathered from a man in his forties or fifties with Graves' ophthalmopathy.

The chain uses TRBV28 and TRBJ1-2, with 7 bases matching TRBD1. V was pared by 4 bases and J by 2 bases, with 4 bases of the junction left unmatched. The CDR3 has 14 residues. Germline-derived CDR1 and CDR2 are MDHEN and SYDVKM. The CDR3 nucleotides read TGTGCCAGCAGTTATCAGGGGGTCAACTATGGCTACACCTTC. It yields the protein CASSYQGVNYGYTF.

This clonotype appeared a few times. The rearrangement joins TRBV12-3 or TRBV12-4 to TRBJ1-4; D call uncertain. CDR3 length equals 13 residues. The V and J ends lost 4 bases and 12 bases respectively, with 15 bases between them. The CDR3 here is CASSSSSVGELFF. CDR3 nucleotides: TGTGCCAGCAGTTCCTCCTCCGTTGGGGAACTGTTTTTT.

V gene TRBV27 combines with J gene TRBJ2-1, with TRBD2 matching over 8 bases. The junction had 12 bases not matched to a gene; V was cut back by 5 bases and J by 6 bases. This CDR3 region has 16 residues. Per germline, CDR1 MNHEY and CDR2 SMNVEV (reference sequence). CDR3 sequence (DNA): TGTGCCAGCAGTGGATACGGAGCGGGAGTGGGCAATGAGCAGTTCTTC. This gives the protein CASSGYGAGVGNEQFF.

The DNA for the CDR3 is TGTGCCAGCAGCGACCTCCGGGGTCGTAGCGGTACCTACGAGCAGTACTTC. This translates into CASSDLRGRSGTYEQYF. The chain has TRBV2 and TRBJ2-7, with a weak D call TRBD2 (6 bases). V lost 6 bases, J lost 2 bases, and 23 bases lay in between. Looked up from germline, CDR1 is SNHLY and CDR2 is FYNNEI. The CDR3 runs 17 residues.

This clonotype was found a few times. V and J are TRBV6-1 and TRBJ2-7; 9 bases align to TRBD1. CDR3 size: 15 residues. Losses at the gene ends were 6 bases for V and 2 bases for J; bases not matched to a gene: 8. The germline V gene has CDR1 MNHNS and CDR2 SASEGT. CDR3 in DNA: TGTGCCAGCAGGCGGGACAGGGACCAGACCTACGAGCAGTACTTC. Amino acids: CASRRDRDQTYEQYF.

The chain employs TRBV3-1 and TRBJ2-2, with D tentatively TRBD2 (6 bases). Trimming left V 4 bases short and J 1 base short, with 13 bases between. The length of the CDR3 is 16 residues. Looked up from germline, CDR1 is LGHDT and CDR2 is YNNKEL (reference sequence). CDR3 bases: TGTGCCAGCAGCCCCCGGGGCGGGATGAACACCGGGGAGCTGTTTTTT. It specifies CASSPRGGMNTGELFF.

This clonotype was counted a few times. The chain is built from TRBV7-8 and TRBJ2-2, with D perhaps matching TRBD2 (5 bases). The germline V gene has CDR1 SGHVS and CDR2 FQNEAQ. V lost 4 bases and J 5 bases, leaving 11 bases between the germline ends. The CDR3 runs 14 residues. The CDR3 nucleotides read TGTGCCAGCAGCTCACGTCGGGGTACCGGGGAGCTGTTTTTT. Its translation: CASSSRRGTGELFF.

In this sample, this clonotype turned up many times. The chain has TRBV2 and TRBJ2-1, with 10 nucleotides matching TRBD2. The CDR3 runs to 15 residues. Per germline, CDR1 SNHLY and CDR2 FYNNEI. J lost 5 bases, V lost 5 bases, and 6 bases had no gene match. The CDR3 sequence: CASSFRTSGNNEQFF. The CDR3 nucleotides are TGTGCCAGCAGTTTCCGGACTAGCGGTAACAATGAGCAGTTCTTC. Full variable domain (remainder filled in from reference TRBV2 and TRBJ2-1): EPEVTQTPSHQVTQMGQEVILRCVPISNHLYFYWYRQILGQKVEFLVSFYNNEISEKSEIFDDQFSVERPDGSNFTLKIRSTKLEDSAMYFCASSFRTSGNNEQFFGPGTRLTVL.

The chain combines TRBV20-1 with TRBJ1-2, with a possible D match to TRBD1 (6 bases). Trimming took 1 base from V and 12 from J, leaving 18 bases between them. CDR3 length: 13 residues. The V gene's germline CDR1 is DFQATT and CDR2 SNEGSKA (reference sequence). CDR3 nucleotide sequence: TGCAGTGCTAGAGGGCACAGGGAACCGGAAGACACCTTC. Protein sequence: CSARGHREPEDTF.

The CDR3 nucleotides read TGTGCCGCCGGGACTAGCGGGATGGAGACCCAGTACTTC. Amino acid sequence: CAAGTSGMETQYF. This chain joins TRBV15 and TRBJ2-5, with 13 bases lining up with TRBD2. The germline CDR1 and CDR2 sequences are LNHNV and YYDKDF (reference sequence). This CDR3 spans 13 amino acids. Trimming at V came to 11 bases and at J to 5 bases, leaving 5 bases not matched to a gene.

This CDR3 is CASSPQTSAYNEQFF. The CDR3 DNA follows: TGTGCCAGCAGTCCCCAAACTAGTGCCTACAATGAGCAGTTCTTC. V gene TRBV6-1 combines with J gene TRBJ2-1, with D perhaps TRBD2 (5 bases). Germline V gene data show CDR1 as MNHNS and CDR2 as SASEGT. V was pared by 5 bases and J by 2 bases, with 13 bases between. The CDR3 runs 15 residues.

The chain carries TRBV9 and TRBJ1-1; the D gene is possibly TRBD1 (5 bases). There are 13 residues in the CDR3. Germline CDR1 reads SGDLS; CDR2 reads YYNGEE. V lost 4 bases, J lost 3 bases, and 10 bases lay in between. The CDR3 bases are TGTGCCAGCAGCCCCGGGGCAGACACTGAAGCTTTCTTT. Translation gives CASSPGADTEAFF.

The chain uses TRBV24-1 and TRBJ2-5; 10 positions agree with TRBD2. Trimming took 4 bases from V and 4 from J; bases not matched to a gene: 5. The CDR3 is 15 residues long. CDR1 KGHDR and CDR2 SFDVKD come from the germline V gene. CDR3 DNA: TGTGCCACCAGTGACCCAGCGGGAGGGGGAGAGACCCAGTACTTC. Its protein is CATSDPAGGGETQYF.

The chain joins TRBV28 to TRBJ2-1; TRBD2 matches 10 bases. The CDR3 totals 15 residues. Germline lookup yields CDR1 MDHEN and CDR2 SYDVKM. Trimming cost V 3 bases and J 7 bases; bases outside gene matches: 6. As DNA, the CDR3 is TGTGCCAGCAGTTTCGCTAGCGGGAGTTTAAATGAGCAGTTCTTC. As protein: CASSFASGSLNEQFF.

This clonotype has at least ten counts. V is TRBV12-3 or TRBV12-4 and J is TRBJ2-7, with 7 bases identical to TRBD1. After removal of 7 bases from V and 0 bases from J, the junction contained 6 bases not matched to a gene. The CDR3 has 14 amino acids. CDR3 in amino acids: CASKKGANSYEQYF. Written as DNA, the CDR3 is TGTGCCAGCAAGAAGGGGGCAAACTCCTACGAGCAGTACTTC.

The chain has TRBV9 and TRBJ1-1, with 9 bases aligning to TRBD1. The CDR3 sequence is 15 residues long. V was clipped by 0 bases and J by 4 bases; unmatched bases: 4. Germline V gene sequence: CDR1 SGDLS, CDR2 YYNGEE. Here the CDR3 DNA reads TGTGCCAGCAGCGTAGAACAGGGGGCGGTCACTGAAGCTTTCTTT. Translation: CASSVEQGAVTEAFF.

The chain joins TRBV29-1 to TRBJ2-7; unclear D gene. The CDR3 totals 11 residues. Deletions cut 0 bases from V and 4 bases from J, with 4 bases between. Germline V gene sequence: CDR1 SQVTM, CDR2 ANQGSEA. This CDR3 is CSVEEPYEQYF. As DNA, the CDR3 is TGCAGCGTTGAAGAGCCTTACGAGCAGTACTTC.

This clonotype turned up a few times. The rearrangement uses TRBV12-3 or TRBV12-4 and TRBJ1-5, with D uncertain. The CDR3 is 12 amino acids. V was pared by 3 bases and J by 9 bases, with 9 bases between. The CDR3 reads CASSFHGGPQHF. CDR3 nucleotides: TGTGCCAGCAGTTTCCATGGAGGGCCCCAGCATTTT.

This clonotype was observed a handful of times. The chain has TRBV6-1 and TRBJ2-7; 11 positions agree with TRBD1. The V and J ends lost 2 bases and 5 bases, in that order; junction bases with no gene match: 5. Looked up from germline, CDR1 is MNHNS and CDR2 is SASEGT. The CDR3 extends over 15 amino acids. The CDR3 spells CASSEIGQGAHEQYF. The CDR3 coding sequence is TGTGCCAGCAGTGAAATTGGACAGGGGGCCCACGAGCAGTACTTC.

In regard to this clonotype: It may be a read error: a sequence one base away is much more abundant. The chain carries TRBV11-2 and TRBJ2-3; D possibly matches TRBD1 or TRBD2 (5 bases each). The CDR3 is 14 amino acids. Germline assignment: CDR1 SGHAT and CDR2 FQNNGV. The V and J ends lost 6 bases and 2 bases respectively, with 12 bases between them. Written as DNA, the CDR3 is TGTGCCAGCAGGCAGGGAGAGTCCACAGATACGCAGTATTTT. It encodes CASRQGESTDTQYF.